The 32 T cell receptor beta chains presented below share a single source sample, sequenced in a study of metastatic and nonmetastatic thyroid tumors. Nobody among the patients had been given any treatment before thyroid surgery. TCRdb redid the clone calls on the PCR reads using MiXCR. The sample lists fewer than 20,000 clones, roughly a fifth occurring once. The sample consisted of tumor tissue. Receptor source: a female donor with papillary thyroid cancer or a benign thyroid nodule (not recorded which). Some clones in this sample may be carry-over from other donors' samples.

This clone was seen at least ten times. Other DNA sequences in the sample encode the same CDR3. The V gene is TRBV28, the J gene TRBJ2-6, with D tentatively TRBD1 or TRBD2 (5 bases each). This CDR3 is built from 15 residues. V was shortened by 2 bases and J by 0 bases, with 5 bases between the two germline ends. Germline CDR1 is MDHEN and CDR2 is SYDVKM. The CDR3 nucleotides read TGTGCCAGCAGTTTAGGGGGCTCTGGGGCCAACGTCCTGACTTTC. This translates into CASSLGGSGANVLTF.

The chain is built from TRBV25-1 and TRBJ1-5; D is uncertain. The CDR3 totals 13 residues. V gave up 8 bases and J gave up 1 base, with 9 bases separating them. Germline lookup yields CDR1 MGHDK and CDR2 SYGVNS. The CDR3: CASPMGSNQPQHF. DNA of the CDR3: TGTGCCAGCCCTATGGGAAGCAATCAGCCCCAGCATTTT.

This clone was found a few times. V is TRBV27 and J is TRBJ1-1; D possibly corresponds to TRBD1 (5 bases). The CDR3 spans 14 residues. Per germline, CDR1 MNHEY and CDR2 SMNVEV (reference sequence). Deletions cut 3 bases from V and 5 bases from J, with 13 bases between. The CDR3 nucleotides are TGTGCCAGCAGTTTCGGGGGATCTGGGACTGAAGCTTTCTTT. Its translation is CASSFGGSGTEAFF.

This clone is classed as large. The V call is TRBV13, the J call TRBJ2-7; 11 bases fit TRBD2. The CDR3 runs 15 residues. V lost 5 bases, J lost 3 bases, and 6 bases stayed unmatched. The germline V gene encodes CDR1 PRHDT and CDR2 FYEKMQ (reference sequence). The chain's CDR3 is CASSRGTSGIYEQYF. CDR3 nucleotide sequence: TGTGCCAGCAGCCGCGGGACTAGCGGAATCTACGAGCAGTACTTC.

This clone is medium-sized within its sample. The chain uses TRBV11-3 and TRBJ1-2, with 8 positions matching TRBD1. Germline CDR1 reads SGHNT; CDR2 reads YENEEA. This CDR3 is 15 amino acids long. V shed 4 bases and J 7 bases; nucleotides not matched to a gene: 11. The CDR3 nucleotides read TGTGCCAGCAGCTCAATCGGACAGGGACTCACTGGCTACACCTTC. Translating it yields CASSSIGQGLTGYTF.

This clone was detected ten times or more. The V gene is TRBV11-2, the J gene TRBJ2-7; D not resolved. Germline V gene lookup returns CDR1 SGHAT and CDR2 FQNNGV. The CDR3 contains 12 residues. V was pared by 3 bases and J by 1 base, with 4 bases between. CDR3 coding DNA: TGTGCCAGCAGCTTGATATCCTACGAGCAGTACTTC. This codes for CASSLISYEQYF. The full variable domain, its missing parts supplied by reference TRBV11-2 and TRBJ2-7, is EAGVAQSPRYKIIEKRQSVAFWCNPISGHATLYWYQQILGQGPKLLIQFQNNGVVDDSQLPKDRFSAERLKGVDSTLKIQPAKLEDSAVYLCASSLISYEQYFGPGTRLTVT.

V usage is TRBV5-1 and J usage is TRBJ1-2; no definite D call. Germline V gene sequence: CDR1 SGHRS, CDR2 YFSETQ. There are 13 residues in the CDR3. V was clipped by 4 bases and J by 8 bases, with 15 bases between them. In DNA form, the CDR3 reads TGCGCCAGCAGCCCGGAAGTGGGGTACGGCTACACCTTC. Its translation: CASSPEVGYGYTF.

This rearrangement joins TRBV20-1 to TRBJ2-7, with a possible D match to TRBD2 (8 bases). The CDR3 consists of 18 residues. The germline gives CDR1 DFQATT, CDR2 SNEGSKA (reference sequence). The V and J ends lost 7 bases and 5 bases respectively, with 33 bases between them. The CDR3 bases are TGCAGTGTCCTAGGGGGCGGGAGGATTACGGTCCTGGGCGACGAGCAGTACGTC. Its translation is CSVLGGGRITVLGDEQYV.

At least ten counts were recorded for this clone. The CDR3 nucleotides read TGTGCCAGCAGTCCTGGACCAGGGAACGTCAATGAGCAGTTCTTC. This gives the protein CASSPGPGNVNEQFF. This rearrangement joins TRBV11-2 to TRBJ2-1, with D possibly TRBD1 on 5 matching bases. The V gene's germline CDR1 is SGHAT and CDR2 FQNNGV. The V gene lost 6 bases and the J gene lost 6 bases, with 18 bases spanning the gap. This CDR3 comprises 15 residues.

This CDR3 reads CASSFLAGLDEQFF. Here the CDR3 DNA reads TGCGCCAGCAGCTTCCTAGCGGGACTGGATGAGCAGTTCTTC. This rearrangement joins TRBV5-1 to TRBJ2-1; 9 bases map to TRBD2. Germline CDR1 reads SGHRS; CDR2 reads YFSETQ. With V trimmed by 2 bases and J by 8 bases, 5 bases remained unmatched. The CDR3 extends over 14 amino acids.

The table lists this clone with many counts. V is TRBV12-3 or TRBV12-4 and J is TRBJ2-5; D is unresolved. The length of the CDR3 is 14 residues. V was clipped by 2 bases and J by 2 bases, with 9 bases between them. The CDR3 here is CASSLFGSQETQYF. The CDR3 DNA reads TGTGCCAGCAGTTTATTTGGCAGTCAAGAGACCCAGTACTTC.

This clone was counted many times. The V and J genes are TRBV7-9 and TRBJ2-2, with D uncertain. Trimming removed 5 bases at V and 3 bases at J, with 4 bases between. CDR1 is SEHNR, CDR2 FQNEAQ, per germline (reference sequence). The CDR3 consists of 12 residues. The CDR3 spells CASSQDTGELFF. The CDR3 DNA reads TGTGCCAGCAGCCAGGACACCGGGGAGCTGTTTTTT.

The rearrangement uses TRBV6-2 or TRBV6-3 and TRBJ1-1; D is possibly TRBD1 (6 bases). Germline V gives CDR1 MNHEY, CDR2 SVGEGT. The CDR3 is 19 amino acids. Trimming shortened V by 0 bases and J by 0 bases, and 20 bases separated the two germline ends. CDR3 nucleotides: TGTGCCAGCAGTTACTCGATTAGTAGGGGGTTCCCTATGAACACTGAAGCTTTCTTT. Residues: CASSYSISRGFPMNTEAFF.

This clone was seen a handful of times. One end of the junction does not line up with germline, which may come from a read error. The genes are TRBV28 and TRBJ1-2, with 8 bases that match TRBD1. Germline V gene sequence: CDR1 MDHEN, CDR2 SYDVKM. This CDR3 comprises 18 residues. The CDR3 nucleotides read TGTGCCATCAGTTTAGACCAGGACAGGGTACTTGGGTACTATGGCTACACCTTC. It translates to CAISLDQDRVLGYYGYTF.

This clone has a count of ten or more. The chain couples TRBV5-4 to TRBJ1-1, with 10 bases lining up with TRBD1. This CDR3 has 15 amino acids. J gave up 11 bases and V 3 bases, and 13 bases lay outside the gene matches. Germline CDR1 is SGHNT and CDR2 is YYREEE (reference sequence). This CDR3 is CASSSWTGGGLGAFF. The CDR3 bases are TGTGCCAGCAGCTCTTGGACAGGGGGAGGCCTGGGGGCTTTCTTT. The complete variable domain, with remaining parts taken from reference TRBV5-4 and TRBJ1-1, reads ETGVTQSPTHLIKTRGQQVTLRCSSQSGHNTVSWYQQALGQGPQFIFQYYREEENGRGNFPPRFSGLQFPNYSSELNVNALELDDSALYLCASSSWTGGGLGAFFGQGTRLTVV.

As concerns this clone: A much larger clone lies a single base off, so this may be a read error. This chain links TRBV15 with TRBJ2-3; D is unresolved. The length of the CDR3 is 13 residues. The V end was cut by 7 bases, the J end by 3 bases, with 11 bases between. Germline loops: CDR1 LNHNV, CDR2 YYDKDF (reference sequence). The CDR3 reads CATIDVRTDTQYF. CDR3 in DNA: TGTGCCACCATTGATGTACGAACAGATACGCAGTATTTT.

This clone was found many times. CDR3 sequence reads: CSATRVLDEQFF. As DNA, the CDR3 is TGCAGTGCTACCAGGGTTTTGGATGAGCAGTTCTTC. V and J are TRBV20-1 and TRBJ2-1; a weak D match, TRBD1 (5 bases). The CDR3 extends over 12 amino acids. With 4 bases removed from V and 8 bases from J, the gap between germline ends came to 12 bases. Germline lookup yields CDR1 DFQATT and CDR2 SNEGSKA (reference sequence).

By sample share, this clone is medium-sized. The rearrangement links TRBV7-2 to TRBJ2-1; no clear D gene. The CDR3 runs 12 residues. The germline gives CDR1 SGHTA, CDR2 FQGNSA. V was shortened by 4 bases and J by 7 bases, with 8 bases between the two germline ends. The CDR3 spells CASSSWVNEQFF. In DNA, the CDR3 is TGTGCCAGCAGCTCCTGGGTAAATGAGCAGTTCTTC.

This clone appeared many times. V and J are TRBV11-2 and TRBJ1-1, with D perhaps matching TRBD1 (5 bases). The V and J ends lost 5 bases and 0 bases respectively, with 13 bases between them. The CDR3 totals 15 residues. Germline values: CDR1 SGHAT, CDR2 FQNNGV. The CDR3 spells CASSPAAGLNTEAFF. In DNA, the CDR3 is TGTGCCAGCAGCCCCGCCGCAGGGTTGAACACTGAAGCTTTCTTT.

This clone was seen ten or more times. The chain uses TRBV12-3 or TRBV12-4 and TRBJ2-3, with a tentative D call TRBD1 (5 bases). The CDR3 sequence is 15 residues long. V shed 6 bases and J shed 5 bases, with 18 bases lying between them. As DNA, the CDR3 is TGTGCCAGCAGCCCATCCCCCAGGGCTCGAGATACGCAGTATTTT. It translates to CASSPSPRARDTQYF.

The chain recombines TRBV19 with TRBJ2-1; TRBD1 matches 8 bases. Germline loops: CDR1 LNHDA, CDR2 SQIVND (reference sequence). This CDR3 comprises 16 residues. Unmatched junction bases numbered 12, after V lost 3 bases and J lost 8 bases. The CDR3 DNA reads as TGTGCCAGTAGTATGGCCTCCGGGACAGGCTTCTATGAGCAGTTCTTC. Amino acids: CASSMASGTGFYEQFF. The whole variable domain, filled in from reference TRBV19 and TRBJ2-1, reads DGGITQSPKYLFRKEGQNVTLSCEQNLNHDAMYWYRQDPGQGLRLIYYSQIVNDFQKGDIAEGYSVSREKKESFPLTVTSAQKNPTAFYLCASSMASGTGFYEQFFGPGTRLTVL.

This clone was picked up many times. The genes are TRBV5-6 and TRBJ2-1; 7 nucleotides agree with TRBD1. The CDR3 sequence is 16 residues long. CDR1 is SGHDT and CDR2 is YYEEEE in the germline V gene. V shed 3 bases, J shed 8 bases, and the junction held 14 bases outside the gene matches. CDR3 in amino acids: CASSSGAGGFGYEQFF. The CDR3 region has the DNA TGTGCCAGCAGCTCTGGGGCAGGGGGTTTCGGGTATGAGCAGTTCTTC.

As for this clone: The junction departs from germline at one end; a sequencing error may be responsible. The chain uses TRBV7-2 and TRBJ1-2; 10 nucleotides line up with TRBD1. From germline, CDR1 is SGHTA and CDR2 FQGNSA. CDR3 length: 15 residues. CDR3 nucleotides: TGTGCCAGTAGCTTGGACAGGGGGATTAACTATGGCTACACCTTC. Residues: CASSLDRGINYGYTF.

The chain carries TRBV6-1 and TRBJ2-3; no reliable D call. CDR3 length: 11 residues. Germline CDR1 and CDR2: MNHNS and SASEGT. Trimming shortened V by 7 bases and J by 6 bases, and 8 bases separated the two germline ends. The CDR3 loop is CASTLGDTQYF. CDR3 coding DNA: TGTGCCAGCACCCTTGGGGATACGCAGTATTTT.

This clone was observed a few times. V is TRBV7-6 and J is TRBJ1-3, with unresolved D. Germline lookup yields CDR1 SGHVS and CDR2 FNYEAQ. Trimming left V 2 bases short and J 0 bases short, with 8 bases between. This CDR3 region has 15 residues. CDR3 sequence: CASSLYTSSGNTIYF. DNA of the CDR3: TGTGCCAGCAGCTTATATACCTCCTCTGGAAACACCATATATTTT.

The V and J genes are TRBV9 and TRBJ2-1; 12 bases fit TRBD1. CDR1 is SGDLS and CDR2 is YYNGEE in the germline V gene. Germline trimming cut 2 bases from V and 8 bases from J; bases unmatched to any gene: 5. This CDR3 spans 15 amino acids. DNA of the CDR3: TGTGCCAGCAGCGTGCCGGGACAGGGGGCGGATGAGCAGTTCTTC. Translated, it gives CASSVPGQGADEQFF. The full variable domain, completed using reference TRBV9 and TRBJ2-1, is DSGVTQTPKHLITATGQRVTLRCSPRSGDLSVYWYQQSLDQGLQFLIQYYNGEERAKGNILERFSAQQFPDLHSELNLSSLELGDSALYFCASSVPGQGADEQFFGPGTRLTVL.

This clone was recorded at least ten times. This chain links TRBV13 with TRBJ2-7, with TRBD2 as a possible D gene (5 bases). V lost 5 bases, J lost 3 bases, and 11 bases lay in between. CDR3 size: 13 residues. Germline lookup yields CDR1 PRHDT and CDR2 FYEKMQ (reference sequence). CDR3 sequence reads: CASSPLGVYEQYF. Written as DNA, the CDR3 is TGTGCCAGCAGCCCCCTGGGAGTCTACGAGCAGTACTTC.

This clone was recorded many times. The same CDR3 also results from other DNA sequences found in this sample. The gene calls are TRBV7-2 and TRBJ2-7, with D perhaps being TRBD1 or TRBD2 (5 bases each). Germline loops: CDR1 SGHTA, CDR2 FQGNSA. The CDR3 totals 13 residues. Trimming removed 5 bases from V and 4 bases from J, with 12 bases in between. CDR3 in DNA: TGTGCCAGCAGCCCCGGGACCGATTACGAGCAGTACTTC. Its protein product is CASSPGTDYEQYF.

Only a few counts were recorded for this clone. V gene TRBV6-1 combines with J gene TRBJ2-7, with D perhaps TRBD1 (7 bases). The CDR3 is 12 amino acids. V lost 3 bases and J lost 7, with 10 bases in between. Germline V gene lookup returns CDR1 MNHNS and CDR2 SASEGT. The CDR3 nucleotides read TGTGCCAGCAGTGACAGGGGGGAAGAGCAGTACTTC. It is translated as CASSDRGEEQYF.

This clone was picked up many times. This rearrangement joins TRBV19 to TRBJ1-1, with 7 bases that match TRBD1. Germline loops: CDR1 LNHDA, CDR2 SQIVND (reference sequence). CDR3 size: 16 residues. Unmatched junction bases numbered 10, after V lost 6 bases and J lost 0 bases. Here the CDR3 reads CASRDRVGMLNTEAFF. As DNA, the CDR3 is TGTGCCAGTAGAGACAGGGTTGGGATGTTGAACACTGAAGCTTTCTTT.

In its sample, this clone was seen many times. The rearrangement joins TRBV5-8 to TRBJ2-7; D ambiguous. Looked up from germline, CDR1 is SGHTS and CDR2 is YDEGEE. V lost 0 bases to trimming and J lost 0 bases, with 7 bases between them. This CDR3 region has 14 residues. The chain's CDR3 is CASSLAGYSYEQYF. In DNA form, the CDR3 reads TGTGCCAGCAGCTTGGCAGGCTACTCCTACGAGCAGTACTTC.

In its sample, this clone ranks as medium-sized (0.01 to 0.1%). CDR3 loop: CASSFPGQVGNEQFF. CDR3 in DNA: TGTGCCAGCAGTTTTCCCGGACAGGTGGGCAATGAGCAGTTCTTC. The J gene is TRBJ2-1, the V gene TRBV12-3 or TRBV12-4; 7 nucleotides align to TRBD1. The junction had 8 bases not matched to a gene; V was cut back by 3 bases and J by 6 bases. The CDR3 sequence is 15 residues long.